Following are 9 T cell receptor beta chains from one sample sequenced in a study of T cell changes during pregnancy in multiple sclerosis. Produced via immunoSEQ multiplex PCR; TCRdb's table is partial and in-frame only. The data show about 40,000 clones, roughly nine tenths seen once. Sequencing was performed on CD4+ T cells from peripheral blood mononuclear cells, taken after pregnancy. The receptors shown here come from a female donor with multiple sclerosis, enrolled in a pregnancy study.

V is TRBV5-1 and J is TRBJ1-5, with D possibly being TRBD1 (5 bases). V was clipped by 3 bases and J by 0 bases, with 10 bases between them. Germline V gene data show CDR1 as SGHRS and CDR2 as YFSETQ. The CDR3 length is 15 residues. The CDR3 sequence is CASSSSGDSNQPQHF. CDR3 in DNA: TGCGCCAGCAGCTCGTCGGGGGATAGCAATCAGCCCCAGCATTTT.

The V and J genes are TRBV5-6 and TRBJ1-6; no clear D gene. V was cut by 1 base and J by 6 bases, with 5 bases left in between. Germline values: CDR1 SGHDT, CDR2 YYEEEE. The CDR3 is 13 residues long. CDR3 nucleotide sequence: TGTGCCAGCAGCTTGAACACTAATTCACCCCTCCACTTT. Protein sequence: CASSLNTNSPLHF.

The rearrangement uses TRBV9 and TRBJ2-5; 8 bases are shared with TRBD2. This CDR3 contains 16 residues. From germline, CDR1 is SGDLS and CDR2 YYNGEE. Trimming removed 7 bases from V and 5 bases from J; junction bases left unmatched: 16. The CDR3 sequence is CASSSEGSGRGETQYF. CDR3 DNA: TGTGCCAGCTCTAGCGAGGGGAGCGGGAGAGGGGAGACCCAGTACTTC.

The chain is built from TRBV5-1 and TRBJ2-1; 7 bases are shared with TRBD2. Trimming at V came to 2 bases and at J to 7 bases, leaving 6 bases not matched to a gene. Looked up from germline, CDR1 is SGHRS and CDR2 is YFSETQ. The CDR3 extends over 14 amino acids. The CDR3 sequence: CASSLAGLTNEQFF. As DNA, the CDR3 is TGCGCCAGCAGCTTAGCGGGGCTTACGAATGAGCAGTTCTTC.

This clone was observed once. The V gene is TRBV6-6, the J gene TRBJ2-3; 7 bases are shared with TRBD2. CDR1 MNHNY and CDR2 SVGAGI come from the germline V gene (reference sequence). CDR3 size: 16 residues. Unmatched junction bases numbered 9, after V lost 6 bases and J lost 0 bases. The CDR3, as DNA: TGTGCCAGCAGCCCCCGCGGGGGTACTAGCACAGATACGCAGTATTTT. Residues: CASSPRGGTSTDTQYF.

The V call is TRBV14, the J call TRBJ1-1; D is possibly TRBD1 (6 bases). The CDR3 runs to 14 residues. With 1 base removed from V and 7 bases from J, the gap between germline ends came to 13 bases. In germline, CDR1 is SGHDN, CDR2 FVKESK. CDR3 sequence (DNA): TGTGCCAGCAGCCAAGTAACAGGGAGCAATGAAGCTTTCTTT. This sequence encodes CASSQVTGSNEAFF.

The CDR3 nucleotides are TGTGCCAGCAGCTTAGAAACACTAGCGGGAGTAGGAGAGACCCAGTACTTC. It encodes CASSLETLAGVGETQYF. The V gene is TRBV7-9, the J gene TRBJ2-5; 11 nucleotides agree with TRBD2. Germline V gene data show CDR1 as SEHNR and CDR2 as FQNEAQ (reference sequence). This CDR3 spans 17 amino acids. V dropped 1 base and J dropped 4; count of bases not matched to a gene: 8.

The CDR3 coding sequence is TGCGCCAGCAGCTGGGACCGGGACAGGGGGGGCTACACCTTC. It yields the protein CASSWDRDRGGYTF. The chain is built from TRBV5-1 and TRBJ1-2, with 11 bases identical to TRBD1. The CDR3 loop spans 14 amino acids. The germline V gene has CDR1 SGHRS and CDR2 YFSETQ. The J segment lost 8 bases and the V segment lost 3 bases, leaving 6 bases of the junction unmatched.

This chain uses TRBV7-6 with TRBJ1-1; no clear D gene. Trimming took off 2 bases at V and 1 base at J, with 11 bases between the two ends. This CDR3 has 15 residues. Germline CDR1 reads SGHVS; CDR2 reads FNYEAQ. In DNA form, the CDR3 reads TGTGCCAGCAGCTTACTGGGCCTGCGGAACACTGAAGCTTTCTTT. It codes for CASSLLGLRNTEAFF.